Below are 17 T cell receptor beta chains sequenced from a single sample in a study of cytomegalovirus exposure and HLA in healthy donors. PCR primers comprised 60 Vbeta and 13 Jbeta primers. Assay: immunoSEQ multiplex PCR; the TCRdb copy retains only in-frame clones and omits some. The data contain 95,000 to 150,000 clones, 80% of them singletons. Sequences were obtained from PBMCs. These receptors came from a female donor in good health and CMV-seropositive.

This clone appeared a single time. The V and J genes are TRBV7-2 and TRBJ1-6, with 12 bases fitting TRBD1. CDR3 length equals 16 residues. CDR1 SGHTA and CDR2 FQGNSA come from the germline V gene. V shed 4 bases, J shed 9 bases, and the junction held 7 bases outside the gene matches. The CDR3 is CASSSQGQGASSPLHF. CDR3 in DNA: TGTGCCAGCAGCTCCCAGGGACAGGGGGCAAGTTCACCCCTCCACTTT.

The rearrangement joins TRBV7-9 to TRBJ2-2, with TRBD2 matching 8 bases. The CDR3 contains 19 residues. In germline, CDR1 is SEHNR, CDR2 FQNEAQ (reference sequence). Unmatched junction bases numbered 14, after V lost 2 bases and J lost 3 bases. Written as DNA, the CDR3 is TGTGCCAGCAGCTTAAAGCTTTCCTGGGGGCGGGAGGACACCGGGGAGCTGTTTTTT. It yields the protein CASSLKLSWGREDTGELFF.

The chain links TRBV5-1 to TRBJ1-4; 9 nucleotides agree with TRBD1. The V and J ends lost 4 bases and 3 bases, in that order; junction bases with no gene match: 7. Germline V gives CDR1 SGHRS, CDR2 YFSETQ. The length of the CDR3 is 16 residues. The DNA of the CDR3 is TGCGCCAGCAGCATGGGACAGGGCGTAGCTAATGAAAAACTGTTTTTT. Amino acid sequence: CASSMGQGVANEKLFF.

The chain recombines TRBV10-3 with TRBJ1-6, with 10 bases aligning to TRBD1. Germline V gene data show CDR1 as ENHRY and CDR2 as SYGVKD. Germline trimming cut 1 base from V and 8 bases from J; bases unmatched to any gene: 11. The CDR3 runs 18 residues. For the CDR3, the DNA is TGTGCCATCAGTGAGTTTACCACCGGGACAGGGGTATATTCACCCCTCCACTTT. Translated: CAISEFTTGTGVYSPLHF.

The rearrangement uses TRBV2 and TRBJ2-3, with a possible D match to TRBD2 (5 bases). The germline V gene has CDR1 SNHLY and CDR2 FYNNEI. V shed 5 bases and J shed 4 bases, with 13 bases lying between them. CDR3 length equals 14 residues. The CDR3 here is CASSRLTRADTQYF. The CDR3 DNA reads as TGTGCCAGCAGTCGACTCACTAGGGCAGATACGCAGTATTTT.

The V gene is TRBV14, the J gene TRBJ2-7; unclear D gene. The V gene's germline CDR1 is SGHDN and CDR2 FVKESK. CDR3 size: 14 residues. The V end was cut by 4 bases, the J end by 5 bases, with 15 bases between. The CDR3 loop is CASSPYMGPHEQYF. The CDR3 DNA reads TGTGCCAGCAGCCCCTACATGGGCCCCCACGAGCAGTACTTC.

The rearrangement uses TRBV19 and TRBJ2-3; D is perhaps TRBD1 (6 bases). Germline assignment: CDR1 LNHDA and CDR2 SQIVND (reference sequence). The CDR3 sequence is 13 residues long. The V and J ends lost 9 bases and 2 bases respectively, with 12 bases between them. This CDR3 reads CASQNRATDTQYF. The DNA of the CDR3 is TGTGCCAGCCAGAACAGGGCCACAGATACGCAGTATTTT.

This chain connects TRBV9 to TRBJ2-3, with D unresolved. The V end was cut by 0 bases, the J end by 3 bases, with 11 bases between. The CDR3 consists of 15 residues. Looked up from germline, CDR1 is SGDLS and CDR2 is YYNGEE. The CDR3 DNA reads TGTGCCAGCAGCGTAGGTTCTCCTCGGACAGATACGCAGTATTTT. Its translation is CASSVGSPRTDTQYF.

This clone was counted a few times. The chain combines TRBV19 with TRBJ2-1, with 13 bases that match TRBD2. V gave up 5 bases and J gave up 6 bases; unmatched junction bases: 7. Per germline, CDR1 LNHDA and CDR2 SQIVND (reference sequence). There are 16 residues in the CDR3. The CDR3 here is CASSFRLAGGGNEQFF. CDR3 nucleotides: TGTGCCAGTAGTTTCCGACTAGCGGGGGGAGGCAATGAGCAGTTCTTC.

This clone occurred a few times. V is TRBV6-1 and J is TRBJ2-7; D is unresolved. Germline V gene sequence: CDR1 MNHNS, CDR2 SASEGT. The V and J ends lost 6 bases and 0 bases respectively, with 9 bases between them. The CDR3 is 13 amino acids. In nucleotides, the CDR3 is TGTGCCAGCAGCAGGCTCCTCTCCTACGAGCAGTACTTC. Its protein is CASSRLLSYEQYF.

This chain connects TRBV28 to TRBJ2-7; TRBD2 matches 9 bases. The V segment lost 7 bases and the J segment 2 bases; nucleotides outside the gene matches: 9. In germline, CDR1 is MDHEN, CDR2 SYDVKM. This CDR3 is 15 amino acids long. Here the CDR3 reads CASTPGGGAAYEQYF. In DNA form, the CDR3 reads TGTGCCAGCACCCCAGGCGGGGGGGCAGCCTACGAGCAGTACTTC.

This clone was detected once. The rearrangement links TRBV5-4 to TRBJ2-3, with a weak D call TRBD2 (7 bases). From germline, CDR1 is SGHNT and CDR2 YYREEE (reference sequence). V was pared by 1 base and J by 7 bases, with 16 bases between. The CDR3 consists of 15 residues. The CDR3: CASSLRGGGANTQYF. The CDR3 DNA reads TGTGCCAGCAGCTTGAGGGGGGGCGGGGCGAATACGCAGTATTTT. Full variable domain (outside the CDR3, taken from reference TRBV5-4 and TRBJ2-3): ETGVTQSPTHLIKTRGQQVTLRCSSQSGHNTVSWYQQALGQGPQFIFQYYREEENGRGNFPPRFSGLQFPNYSSELNVNALELDDSALYLCASSLRGGGANTQYFGPGTRLTVL.

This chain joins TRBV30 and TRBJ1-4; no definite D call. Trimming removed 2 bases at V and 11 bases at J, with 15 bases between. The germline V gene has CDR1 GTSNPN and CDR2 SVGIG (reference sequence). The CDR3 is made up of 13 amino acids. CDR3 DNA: TGTGCCTGGAGTCCACTCGGGGAAGGGAAACTGTTTTTT. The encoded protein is CAWSPLGEGKLFF.

The CDR3 loop reads CAWSWSGYEQYF. CDR3 DNA sequence: TGTGCCTGGAGTTGGTCAGGGTACGAGCAGTACTTC. The chain carries TRBV30 and TRBJ2-7; D is possibly TRBD1 (5 bases). V lost 2 bases and J 4 bases, leaving 9 bases between the germline ends. This CDR3 spans 12 amino acids. The germline CDR1 and CDR2 sequences are GTSNPN and SVGIG (reference sequence).

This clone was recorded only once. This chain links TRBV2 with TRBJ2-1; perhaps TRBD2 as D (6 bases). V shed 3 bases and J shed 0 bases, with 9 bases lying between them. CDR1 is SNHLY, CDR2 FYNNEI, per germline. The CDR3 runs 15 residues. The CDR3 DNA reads TGTGCCAGCAGTGAGGGGGGAAGCTCCTACAATGAGCAGTTCTTC. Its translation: CASSEGGSSYNEQFF.

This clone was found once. This chain's CDR3 is CASSLPSGVSYEQYF. In nucleotides, the CDR3 is TGTGCCAGCAGCTTGCCTAGCGGGGTCTCCTACGAGCAGTACTTC. This rearrangement joins TRBV5-4 to TRBJ2-5; 9 bases line up with TRBD2. Gene TRBJ2-7 matches the end of the DNA better, so the J call may be wrong. The CDR3 covers 15 residues. The germline CDR1 and CDR2 sequences are SGHNT and YYREEE (reference sequence).

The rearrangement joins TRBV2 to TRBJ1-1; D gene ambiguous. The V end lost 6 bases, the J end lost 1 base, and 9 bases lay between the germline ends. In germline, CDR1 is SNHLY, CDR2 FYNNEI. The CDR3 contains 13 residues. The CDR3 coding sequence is TGTGCCAGCAGAGCGGCACCGAACACTGAAGCTTTCTTT. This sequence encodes CASRAAPNTEAFF.